These 19 T cell receptor beta chains came from one sample sequenced in a study of shared clonotypes between healthy human individuals. Sequenced by immunoSEQ multiplex PCR; TCRdb stores in-frame clones only, minus some. The sample shows millions of clones, just over 90% of them seen only once. Naive CD8 cells comprised CD45RO-negative, CCR7-positively selected cells, excluding terminally differentiated effector memory CD45RA+ cells. What was sequenced was naive CD8+ T cells from PBMCs. The receptors originated from a man aged 18 to 29 in good health. Some clones in this sample may be carry-over from other donors' samples.

The genes are TRBV7-2 and TRBJ2-3; D not certain. CDR1 and CDR2 from the germline V gene are SGHTA and FQGNSA. V was pared by 1 base and J by 7 bases, with 6 bases between. The CDR3 is 12 amino acids. The CDR3 spells CASSLVGHTQYF. DNA for the CDR3: TGTGCCAGCAGCTTAGTCGGCCATACGCAGTATTTT.

With respect to this clone: Other DNA variants within this sample encode the same CDR3. The V gene is TRBV2, the J gene TRBJ2-7; D unresolved. This CDR3 region has 12 residues. Germline CDR1 reads SNHLY; CDR2 reads FYNNEI. V was trimmed by 3 bases and J by 5 bases, leaving 8 bases between them. The CDR3 region has the DNA TGTGCCAGCAGTGACCCCCTCGACGAGCAGTACTTC. This encodes CASSDPLDEQYF.

The chain carries TRBV2 and TRBJ2-3; TRBD1 or TRBD2 may be the D gene (7 bases each). Trimming removed 8 bases from V and 0 bases from J, with 15 bases in between. This CDR3 has 15 amino acids. Per the germline V gene, CDR1 is SNHLY and CDR2 is FYNNEI. The CDR3, as DNA: TGTGCCAGCCCAGGGGGGACTACTAGCACAGATACGCAGTATTTT. Amino acids: CASPGGTTSTDTQYF.

The chain uses TRBV7-8 and TRBJ2-7; D may be TRBD1 or TRBD2 (5 bases each). V was pared by 5 bases and J by 4 bases, with 15 bases between. The CDR3 length is 14 residues. The V gene's germline CDR1 is SGHVS and CDR2 FQNEAQ. CDR3 loop: CASSPPGSVYEQYF. The CDR3 nucleotides are TGTGCCAGCAGCCCCCCAGGGAGTGTTTACGAGCAGTACTTC.

The V and J genes are TRBV4-1 and TRBJ2-5; 9 nucleotides agree with TRBD2. The V and J ends lost 0 bases and 4 bases, in that order; junction bases with no gene match: 6. CDR1 MGHRA and CDR2 YSYEKL come from the germline V gene. This CDR3 is built from 16 residues. CDR3 sequence: CASSQEGLAGRETQYF. The DNA for the CDR3 is TGCGCCAGCAGCCAAGAAGGGCTAGCGGGGAGAGAGACCCAGTACTTC.

In this sample, this clone turned up once. The chain uses TRBV4-3 and TRBJ2-7; no clear D. The V end was cut by 1 base, the J end by 1 base, with 8 bases between. Germline V lookup: CDR1 LGHNA, CDR2 YSLEER. The CDR3 has 14 residues. The CDR3 region is CASSQGSDSYEQYF. As DNA, the CDR3 is TGCGCCAGCAGCCAAGGTTCAGATTCCTACGAGCAGTACTTC.

J is TRBJ2-3 and V is TRBV27; D is possibly TRBD2 (5 bases). Looked up from germline, CDR1 is MNHEY and CDR2 is SMNVEV (reference sequence). The CDR3 runs to 16 residues. V was clipped by 5 bases and J by 2 bases, with 17 bases between them. For the CDR3, the DNA is TGTGCCAGCAGTCCCTTCCCTAGCCCCATCACAGATACGCAGTATTTT. Protein: CASSPFPSPITDTQYF.

This chain links TRBV7-6 with TRBJ1-4; a possible D gene is TRBD1 (6 bases). This CDR3 region has 17 residues. Between the trimmed V and J ends, which lost 1 base and 3 bases, there was a span of 15 bases. Germline loops: CDR1 SGHVS, CDR2 FNYEAQ. The CDR3 DNA follows: TGTGCCAGCAGCTTAGACGCCAGGGGCGCGGCTAATGAAAAACTGTTTTTT. This encodes CASSLDARGAANEKLFF.

The chain carries TRBV19 and TRBJ1-4; no reliable D call. Looked up from germline, CDR1 is LNHDA and CDR2 is SQIVND (reference sequence). The CDR3 covers 14 residues. The V end lost 1 base, the J end lost 6 bases, and 9 bases lay between the germline ends. The CDR3 here is CASSIGASDEKLFF. The CDR3 bases are TGTGCCAGTAGTATAGGGGCTTCGGATGAAAAACTGTTTTTT.

Here the CDR3 reads CSASLGGYTF. The CDR3 nucleotides are TGCAGTGCTAGTTTGGGAGGCTACACCTTC. The chain has TRBV20-1 and TRBJ1-2, with D hard to call. CDR3 length equals 10 residues. The V gene lost 3 bases and the J gene lost 8 bases, with 7 bases spanning the gap. Per germline, CDR1 DFQATT and CDR2 SNEGSKA (reference sequence).

The chain employs TRBV27 and TRBJ1-1; TRBD1 is a possible D gene (5 bases). Trimming removed 6 bases at V and 1 base at J, with 15 bases between. Germline CDR1 reads MNHEY; CDR2 reads SMNVEV (reference sequence). The CDR3 spans 15 residues. The CDR3 loop is CASRPPEGRNTEAFF. The CDR3 DNA sequence: TGTGCCAGCAGACCGCCGGAGGGGCGGAACACTGAAGCTTTCTTT.

The chain has TRBV28 and TRBJ2-4; D may match TRBD1 or TRBD2 (5 bases each). Germline CDR1 is MDHEN and CDR2 is SYDVKM. Trimming stripped 7 bases from V and 5 bases from J, with 21 bases between. The CDR3 runs 16 residues. The CDR3 region is CASKPEGPSAQNIQYF. The CDR3 coding sequence is TGTGCCAGCAAGCCCGAGGGACCATCGGCCCAAAACATTCAGTACTTC.

This chain connects TRBV19 to TRBJ1-1, with D unclear. Germline V lookup: CDR1 LNHDA, CDR2 SQIVND (reference sequence). V was cut by 6 bases and J by 5 bases, with 13 bases left in between. This CDR3 has 13 residues. The CDR3 nucleotides are TGTGCCAGTAGGGCGGGAGGGTTGACTGAAGCTTTCTTT. Translated, it gives CASRAGGLTEAFF. Variable domain in full (rest from reference TRBV19 and TRBJ1-1): DGGITQSPKYLFRKEGQNVTLSCEQNLNHDAMYWYRQDPGQGLRLIYYSQIVNDFQKGDIAEGYSVSREKKESFPLTVTSAQKNPTAFYLCASRAGGLTEAFFGQGTRLTVV.

The genes are TRBV6-5 and TRBJ2-1; 7 nucleotides match TRBD1. CDR3 length: 15 amino acids. Unmatched junction bases numbered 6, after V lost 5 bases and J lost 2 bases. The germline V gene encodes CDR1 MNHEY and CDR2 SVGAGI. The CDR3 sequence is CASSIDRAPYNEQFF. The CDR3 DNA sequence: TGTGCCAGCAGTATCGACAGGGCCCCCTACAATGAGCAGTTCTTC.

The count of this clone is one. The chain joins TRBV15 to TRBJ2-5, with D possibly called TRBD1 or TRBD2 (7 bases each). This CDR3 contains 15 residues. The germline V and J ends were trimmed by 1 base and 5 bases, with 14 bases remaining between them. The germline CDR1 and CDR2 sequences are LNHNV and YYDKDF (reference sequence). The CDR3, as DNA: TGTGCCACCAGCAGAGGACAGGGAGGGACGGAGACCCAGTACTTC. Its translation: CATSRGQGGTETQYF.

The rearrangement joins TRBV21-1 to TRBJ1-2; the table's D call, TRBD1, was not checked against the DNA. TRBV21-1 represents a pseudogene. The CDR3 contains 17 residues. This CDR3 reads CASSKTGRARFNYGYTF. CDR3 DNA: TGTGCCAGCAGCAAAACTGGCAGGGCCCGTTTTAACTATGGCTACACCTTC.

On this clone: Other DNA variants within this sample encode the same CDR3. This CDR3 is CASSIGGGEQYF. The CDR3 DNA reads as TGTGCCAGTAGTATAGGAGGGGGCGAGCAGTACTTC. The chain combines TRBV19 with TRBJ2-7; weak D call: TRBD1 (6 bases). Germline CDR1 and CDR2: LNHDA and SQIVND (reference sequence). Trimming removed 1 base at V and 6 bases at J, with 7 bases between. The CDR3 is 12 amino acids.

V usage is TRBV9 and J usage is TRBJ2-7; perhaps TRBD2 as D (6 bases). The CDR3 contains 14 residues. CDR1 and CDR2 from the germline V gene are SGDLS and YYNGEE. Trimming took off 2 bases at V and 6 bases at J, with 15 bases between the two ends. In DNA form, the CDR3 reads TGTGCCAGCAGCGTGGGGGGAGAAGCCCTCGAGCAGTACTTC. Translated: CASSVGGEALEQYF.

The rearrangement links TRBV5-1 to TRBJ2-1; D is unclear. The CDR3 contains 13 residues. V lost 4 bases and J 5 bases, leaving 10 bases between the germline ends. Germline V gene sequence: CDR1 SGHRS, CDR2 YFSETQ. The CDR3 DNA reads as TGCGCCAGCAGCCGGTGGCCTCACAATGAGCAGTTCTTC. It yields the protein CASSRWPHNEQFF.